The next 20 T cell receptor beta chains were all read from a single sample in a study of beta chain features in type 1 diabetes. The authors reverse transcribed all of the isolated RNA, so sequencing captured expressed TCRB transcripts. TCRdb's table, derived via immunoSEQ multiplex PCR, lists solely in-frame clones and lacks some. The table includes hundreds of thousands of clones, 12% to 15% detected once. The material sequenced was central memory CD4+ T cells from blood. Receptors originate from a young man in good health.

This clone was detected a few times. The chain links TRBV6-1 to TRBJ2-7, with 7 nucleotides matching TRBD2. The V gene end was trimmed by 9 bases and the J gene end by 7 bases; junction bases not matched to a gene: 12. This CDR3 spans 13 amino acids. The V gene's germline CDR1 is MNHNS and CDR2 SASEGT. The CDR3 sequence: CASKREASGEQYV. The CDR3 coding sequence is TGTGCCAGTAAACGGGAGGCCTCGGGGGAGCAGTACGTC.

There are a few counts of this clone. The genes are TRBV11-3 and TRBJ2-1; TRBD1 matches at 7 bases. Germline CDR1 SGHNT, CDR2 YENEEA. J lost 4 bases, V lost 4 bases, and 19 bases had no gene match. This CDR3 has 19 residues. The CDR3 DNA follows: TGTGCCAGCAGCTCCTCCGGGACAGCCATTCCGACTATTTACAATGAGCAGTTCTTC. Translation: CASSSSGTAIPTIYNEQFF.

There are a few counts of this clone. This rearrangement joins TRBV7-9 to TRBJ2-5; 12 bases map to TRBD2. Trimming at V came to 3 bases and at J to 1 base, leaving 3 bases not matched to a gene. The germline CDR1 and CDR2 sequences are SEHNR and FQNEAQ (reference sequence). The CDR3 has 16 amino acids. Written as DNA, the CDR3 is TGTGCCAGCAGCTTTGGGACTAGCGGGCCCCAAGAGACCCAGTACTTC. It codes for CASSFGTSGPQETQYF. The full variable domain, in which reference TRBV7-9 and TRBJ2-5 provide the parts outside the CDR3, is DTGVSQNPRHKITKRGQNVTFRCDPISEHNRLYWYRQTLGQGPEFLTYFQNEAQLEKSRLLSDRFSAERPKGSFSTLEIQRTEQGDSAMYLCASSFGTSGPQETQYFGPGTRLLVL.

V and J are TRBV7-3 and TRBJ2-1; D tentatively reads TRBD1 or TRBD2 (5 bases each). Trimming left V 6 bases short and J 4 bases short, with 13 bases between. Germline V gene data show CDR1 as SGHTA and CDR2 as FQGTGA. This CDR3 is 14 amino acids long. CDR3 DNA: TGTGCCAGCAGGAGGGCTCAGGGTTACAATGAGCAGTTCTTC. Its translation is CASRRAQGYNEQFF.

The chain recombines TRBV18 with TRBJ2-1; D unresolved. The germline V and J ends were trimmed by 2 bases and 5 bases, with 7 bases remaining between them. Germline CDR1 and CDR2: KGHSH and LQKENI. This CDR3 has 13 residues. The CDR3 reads CASSPRLDNEQFF. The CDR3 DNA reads TGTGCCAGCTCACCAAGGCTGGACAATGAGCAGTTCTTC.

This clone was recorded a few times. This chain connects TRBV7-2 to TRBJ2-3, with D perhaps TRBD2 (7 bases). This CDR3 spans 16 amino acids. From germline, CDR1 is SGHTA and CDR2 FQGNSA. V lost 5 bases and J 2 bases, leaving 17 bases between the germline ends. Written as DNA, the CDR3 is TGTGCCAGCAGCCTGGGGGCGGGAGAACCCACAGATACGCAGTATTTT. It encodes CASSLGAGEPTDTQYF.

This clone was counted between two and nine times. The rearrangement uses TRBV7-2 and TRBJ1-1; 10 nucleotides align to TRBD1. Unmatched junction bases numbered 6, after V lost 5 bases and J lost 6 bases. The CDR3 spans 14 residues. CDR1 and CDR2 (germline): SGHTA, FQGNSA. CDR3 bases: TGTGCCAGCAGCCCGACAGGGGGCTTCTCTGAAGCTTTCTTT. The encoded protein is CASSPTGGFSEAFF.

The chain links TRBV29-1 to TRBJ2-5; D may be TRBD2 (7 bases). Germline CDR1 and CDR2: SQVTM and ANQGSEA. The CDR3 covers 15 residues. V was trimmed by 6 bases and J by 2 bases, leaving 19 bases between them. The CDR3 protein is CSVALWGGTQETQYF. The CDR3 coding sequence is TGCAGCGTCGCTCTGTGGGGGGGGACACAAGAGACCCAGTACTTC.

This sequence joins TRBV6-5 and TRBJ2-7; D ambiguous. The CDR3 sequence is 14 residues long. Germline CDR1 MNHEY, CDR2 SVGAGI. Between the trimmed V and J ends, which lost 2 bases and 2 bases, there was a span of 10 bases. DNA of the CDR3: TGTGCCAGCAGTTACCCGACGAATACCTACGAGCAGTACGTC. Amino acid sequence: CASSYPTNTYEQYV.

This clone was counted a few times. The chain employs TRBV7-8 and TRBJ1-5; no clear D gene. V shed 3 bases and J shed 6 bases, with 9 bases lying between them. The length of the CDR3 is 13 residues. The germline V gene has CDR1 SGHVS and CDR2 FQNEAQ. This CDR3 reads CASSFVKGQPQHF. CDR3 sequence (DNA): TGTGCCAGCAGCTTCGTTAAGGGTCAGCCCCAGCATTTT.

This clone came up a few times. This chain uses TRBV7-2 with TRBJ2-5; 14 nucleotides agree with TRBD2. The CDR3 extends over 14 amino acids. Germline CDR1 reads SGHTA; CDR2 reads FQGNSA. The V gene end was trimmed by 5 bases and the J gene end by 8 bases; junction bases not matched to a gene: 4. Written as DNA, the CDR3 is TGTGCCAGCAGCCAGACTAGCGGGGGGGGAACCCAGTACTTC. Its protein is CASSQTSGGGTQYF.

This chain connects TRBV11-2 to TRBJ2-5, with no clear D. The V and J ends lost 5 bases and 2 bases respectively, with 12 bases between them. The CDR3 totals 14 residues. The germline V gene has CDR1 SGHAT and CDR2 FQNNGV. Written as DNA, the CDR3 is TGTGCCAGCAGCAAGGACCAGAGGCAAGAGACCCAGTACTTC. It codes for CASSKDQRQETQYF. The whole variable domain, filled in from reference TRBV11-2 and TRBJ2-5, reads EAGVAQSPRYKIIEKRQSVAFWCNPISGHATLYWYQQILGQGPKLLIQFQNNGVVDDSQLPKDRFSAERLKGVDSTLKIQPAKLEDSAVYLCASSKDQRQETQYFGPGTRLLVL.

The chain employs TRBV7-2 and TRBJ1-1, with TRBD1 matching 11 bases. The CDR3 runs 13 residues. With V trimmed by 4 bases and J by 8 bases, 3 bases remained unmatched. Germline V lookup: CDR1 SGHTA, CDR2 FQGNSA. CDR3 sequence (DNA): TGTGCCAGCAGCTCGGGACAGGGGGTCGAAGCTTTCTTT. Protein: CASSSGQGVEAFF.

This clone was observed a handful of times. The CDR3 sequence is CASKTVRAPREAFF. The CDR3 DNA reads TGTGCCAGCAAGACTGTCAGGGCGCCGCGTGAAGCTTTCTTT. V is TRBV2 and J is TRBJ1-1; maybe TRBD1 (5 bases). Germline CDR1 is SNHLY and CDR2 is FYNNEI. This CDR3 region has 14 residues. The V and J ends lost 7 bases and 7 bases respectively, with 19 bases between them.

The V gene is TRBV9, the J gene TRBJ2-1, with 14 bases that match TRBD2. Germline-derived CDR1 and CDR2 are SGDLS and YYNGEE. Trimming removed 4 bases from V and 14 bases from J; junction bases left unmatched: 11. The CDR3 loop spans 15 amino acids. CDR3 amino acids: CASSTTGTSGRSKFF. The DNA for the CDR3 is TGTGCCAGCAGCACCACCGGGACTAGCGGGAGATCCAAGTTCTTC.

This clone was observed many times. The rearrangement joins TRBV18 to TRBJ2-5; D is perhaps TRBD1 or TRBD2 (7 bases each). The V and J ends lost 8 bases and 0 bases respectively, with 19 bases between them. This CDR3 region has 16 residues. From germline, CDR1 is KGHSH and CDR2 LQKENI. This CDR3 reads CASTARGREYQETQYF. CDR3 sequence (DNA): TGTGCCAGCACCGCCAGGGGGAGGGAGTACCAAGAGACCCAGTACTTC.

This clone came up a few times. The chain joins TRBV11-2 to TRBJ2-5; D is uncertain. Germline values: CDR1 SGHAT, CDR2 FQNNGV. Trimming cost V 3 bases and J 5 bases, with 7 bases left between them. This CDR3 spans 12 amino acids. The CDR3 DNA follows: TGTGCCAGCAGCTTGTCGTTGGAGACCCAGTACTTC. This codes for CASSLSLETQYF. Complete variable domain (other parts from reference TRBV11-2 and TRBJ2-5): EAGVAQSPRYKIIEKRQSVAFWCNPISGHATLYWYQQILGQGPKLLIQFQNNGVVDDSQLPKDRFSAERLKGVDSTLKIQPAKLEDSAVYLCASSLSLETQYFGPGTRLLVL.

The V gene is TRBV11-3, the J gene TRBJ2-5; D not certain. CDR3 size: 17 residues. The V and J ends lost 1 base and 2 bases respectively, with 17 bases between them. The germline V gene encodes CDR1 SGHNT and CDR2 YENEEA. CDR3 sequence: CASSLGPRVSGQETQYF. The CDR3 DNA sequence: TGTGCCAGCAGCTTAGGTCCTAGGGTTAGTGGACAAGAGACCCAGTACTTC.

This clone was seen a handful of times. The CDR3 is CASRDRDNSPLHF. The DNA of the CDR3 is TGCGCCAGCAGGGACAGGGATAATTCACCCCTCCACTTT. The V call is TRBV5-1, the J call TRBJ1-6, with 8 bases matching TRBD1. In germline, CDR1 is SGHRS, CDR2 YFSETQ. The V gene end was trimmed by 5 bases and the J gene end by 5 bases; junction bases not matched to a gene: 0. This CDR3 region has 13 residues.

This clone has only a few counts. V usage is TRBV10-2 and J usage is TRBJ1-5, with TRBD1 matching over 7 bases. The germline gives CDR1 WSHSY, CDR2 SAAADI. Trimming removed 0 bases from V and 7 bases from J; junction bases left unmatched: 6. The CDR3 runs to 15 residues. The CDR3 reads CASSESKGAKQPQHF. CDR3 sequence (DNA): TGCGCCAGCAGTGAGTCAAAGGGGGCGAAGCAGCCCCAGCATTTT.